A selection of T cell receptor beta chains follows, all from one sample in a study of blood T cell repertoires in COVID-19. Here immunoSEQ multiplex PCR was the method, and the copy in TCRdb shows in-frame clones only, minus some. The top ten hold more than 0.7% of the sample, which has roughly 75,000 clones, about 80% seen once. The sequenced sample consisted of peripheral blood. Receptor source: a woman in her sixties or seventies with acute or convalescent COVID-19. Both conserved end residues are part of each CDR3. D genes are given only for firm matches. Where a row states a size, it is once, few, many or the class of an expanded clone; other rows omit it.

J gene	V gene	D gene	clone size	CDR3 DNA	CDR3 protein
TRBJ2-7	TRBV19	TRBD1	NA	TGTGCCAGCCGTAGCCACACTGGACAGGCTGGGGGGCAGTACTTC	CASRSHTGQAGGQYF
TRBJ2-2	TRBV7-2	NA	NA	TGTGCCAGCAGCCGGAGGGTCTATCATAACACCGGGGAGCTGTTTTTT	CASSRRVYHNTGELFF
TRBJ2-2	TRBV5-1	TRBD1	NA	TGCGCCAGCAGCTTGGGCAGGGGGCGCGGCACCGGGGAGCTGTTTTTT	CASSLGRGRGTGELFF
TRBJ2-5	TRBV27	NA	NA	TGTGCCAGCTCCCCGAACTGGGCCGGAGGGACCCAGTACTTC	CASSPNWAGGTQYF
TRBJ1-6	TRBV4-1	TRBD1	NA	TGCGCCAGCAGCCAAGAAGCTCGGCAGGGGGCTTATAATTCACCCCTCCACTTT	CASSQEARQGAYNSPLHF
TRBJ2-7	TRBV15	TRBD1	NA	TGTGCCTCACGGGGACAGGCCTACGAGCAGTACTTC	CASRGQAYEQYF
TRBJ2-2	TRBV19	NA	NA	TGTGCCAGTAGAGTCGGACAGAACACCGGGGAGCTGTTTTTT	CASRVGQNTGELFF
TRBJ2-3	TRBV19	TRBD2	NA	TGTGCCAGTAGGACTAGCGGGGGGCGGGGAGATACGCAGTATTTT	CASRTSGGRGDTQYF
TRBJ2-5	TRBV9	TRBD1	NA	TGTGCCAGCAGCCCAGGGGACAGGGGGGTGGAGACCCAGTACTTC	CASSPGDRGVETQYF
TRBJ2-6	TRBV4-2	NA	NA	TGTGCCAGCAGCCAAGGGGGCGAACTCTCTGGGGCCAACGTCCTGACTTTC	CASSQGGELSGANVLTF
TRBJ1-2	TRBV6-6	TRBD1	NA	TGTGCCAGCAGCCGCTCGTTAGGGGGCTTTGGCTACACCTTC	CASSRSLGGFGYTF
TRBJ1-2	TRBV9	TRBD1	NA	TGTGCCAGCAGCGTAGGGCCCAGGGGGCCAAACGGCTACACCTTC	CASSVGPRGPNGYTF
TRBJ2-5	TRBV4-3	NA	NA	TGCGCCAGCAGCCAATTCAGACAGCCCCAAGAGACCCAGTACTTC	CASSQFRQPQETQYF
TRBJ1-2	TRBV7-2	TRBD1	NA	TGTGCCAGCAGCTTCGGGGGGGACAGGGGTGGCTACACCTTC	CASSFGGDRGGYTF
TRBJ1-2	TRBV28	NA	NA	TGTGCCAGCAGTTTCCCTTCAGTTAACTATGGCTACACCTTC	CASSFPSVNYGYTF
TRBJ1-1	TRBV11-1	NA	NA	TGTGCCAGCAGCTTAATTGCCGGGGGGGGGCACACTGAAGCTTTCTTT	CASSLIAGGGHTEAFF
TRBJ2-2	TRBV3-1/TRBV3-2	TRBD1	NA	TGTGCCAGCAGCCCCTGGACAGGGATGATGACCGGGGAGCTGTTTTTT	CASSPWTGMMTGELFF
TRBJ2-3	TRBV30	NA	NA	TGTGCCTGCCCCGCGGAGGGGGCGGGTCCAGATACGCAGTATTTT	CACPAEGAGPDTQYF
TRBJ1-4	TRBV28	TRBD1	NA	TGTGCCAGCAGTCGACAGGGGGCGGATGAAAAACTGTTTTTT	CASSRQGADEKLFF
TRBJ2-7	TRBV7-9	NA	NA	TGTGCCAGCAGCTTCCCATCCGGTAGCTCCTACGAGCAGTACTTC	CASSFPSGSSYEQYF
TRBJ2-1	TRBV14	TRBD2	NA	TGTGCCAGCAGCCCCAATTCGAAAGCGGGACAGTTCTTC	CASSPNSKAGQFF
TRBJ1-1	TRBV18	TRBD1	once	TGTGCCAGCTCACCACCGGGACAGCAGAACACTGAAGCTTTCTTT	CASSPPGQQNTEAFF
TRBJ1-6	TRBV12-3/TRBV12-4	NA	NA	TGTGCCAGCAGTTTGAGTCTTAATTCACCCCTCCACTTT	CASSLSLNSPLHF
TRBJ2-2	TRBV5-1	NA	few	TGCGCCAGCACCCCCCAGGGGGAGGTCGGCGGGGAGCTGTTTTTT	CASTPQGEVGGELFF
TRBJ2-2	TRBV2	NA	NA	TGTGCCAGCAGTATGGGGGGTTCGAACACCGGGGAGCTGTTTTTT	CASSMGGSNTGELFF
TRBJ1-1	TRBV7-8	NA	once	TGTGCCAGCAGCTTAGCAGGAGGCGGAAACACTGAAGCTTTCTTT	CASSLAGGGNTEAFF
TRBJ1-5	TRBV11-2	NA	NA	TGTGCCAGCAGCTTGAACACCAATCAGCCCCAGCATTTT	CASSLNTNQPQHF
TRBJ2-7	TRBV27	TRBD2	NA	TGTGCCAGCAGGACTAGCGGGGGCTACGAGCAGTACTTC	CASRTSGGYEQYF
TRBJ1-1	TRBV7-3	NA	NA	TGTGCCAGCAGCTTACTGGCCCCGGGAGAGGCTTTCTTT	CASSLLAPGEAFF
TRBJ1-2	TRBV30	TRBD1	NA	TGTGCCTGGAGTGGAGATGGACAGGGGAGCGGCGGCTACACCTTC	CAWSGDGQGSGGYTF
TRBJ1-5	TRBV5-5	NA	NA	TGTGCCAGCAGCTTGGTGGCAGGGAACTTTAATCAGCCCCAGCATTTT	CASSLVAGNFNQPQHF
TRBJ2-2	TRBV11-3	NA	NA	TGTGCCAGCAGCTTACGGGGGACCGGGGAGCTGTTTTTT	CASSLRGTGELFF
TRBJ2-1	TRBV10-3	NA	NA	TGTGCCATCAGTGCACCCGGGAGCCCCGGATTCTTC	CAISAPGSPGFF
TRBJ1-3	TRBV4-1	TRBD1	NA	TGCGCCAGCAGCCCGGGACAGCTCTCTGGAAACACCATATATTTT	CASSPGQLSGNTIYF
TRBJ2-1	TRBV7-2	TRBD2	NA	TGTGCCAGCAGCTTAGTTGTATGGCGGGAGGTCAATGAGCAGTTCTTC	CASSLVVWREVNEQFF
TRBJ2-5	TRBV7-2	TRBD1	NA	TGTGCCAGCAGCTTATTTGCACAGGGGGCTACGGTGACCCAGTACTTC	CASSLFAQGATVTQYF
TRBJ1-4	TRBV2	TRBD1	NA	TGTGCCAGCACCCTGACAGGGGTGGGTGAAAAACTGTTTTTT	CASTLTGVGEKLFF
TRBJ2-7	TRBV14	NA	NA	TGTGCCAGCAGCCAAGATCCAGACAGGACTCTCTACGAGCAGTACTTC	CASSQDPDRTLYEQYF
TRBJ2-1	TRBV30	TRBD2	once	TGTGCCTGGAGTGTAACTAGCGGGGGGTACAATGAGCAGTTCTTC	CAWSVTSGGYNEQFF
TRBJ1-2	TRBV12-3/TRBV12-4	NA	NA	TGTGCCAGCAGATTGGGACTAAACTATGGCTACACCTTC	CASRLGLNYGYTF
TRBJ1-4	TRBV12-3/TRBV12-4	NA	NA	TGTGCCACTGCAGGAATCAATGAAAAACTGTTTTTT	CATAGINEKLFF
TRBJ1-1	TRBV6-5	NA	once	TGTGCCAGCAGTTACTCTGGGCGGGCTGAAGCTTTCTTT	CASSYSGRAEAFF
TRBJ1-4	TRBV19	NA	NA	TGTGCCAGTAGTATGGGAGGACATAATGAAAAACTGTTTTTT	CASSMGGHNEKLFF
TRBJ2-2	TRBV7-9	TRBD2	NA	TGTGCCAGCAGCTTAGATGTTCCGGCTAGCGGCAACACCGGGGAGCTGTTTTTT	CASSLDVPASGNTGELFF
TRBJ2-1	TRBV28	TRBD2	NA	TGTGCCAGCAGTATTAGCGGGGGGCCGTTTCATGAGCAGTTCTTC	CASSISGGPFHEQFF
TRBJ1-1	TRBV15	NA	NA	TGTGCCACCAGCAGATCGGGACAGAACACTGAAGCTTTCTTT	CATSRSGQNTEAFF